The rows below give T cell receptor beta chains drawn from one sample of a study of blood T cell repertoires in COVID-19. TCRdb's copy holds only in-frame clones and misses some; the assay was immunoSEQ multiplex PCR. Of roughly 230,000 clones listed, around 90% are singletons. Sequencing input: peripheral blood. Every receptor here comes from a woman aged 55-69 years with COVID-19, enrolled during active disease. Each CDR3 is given without its conserved first and last residue. Fields, in order: J gene, CDR3 length, V gene, CDR3 protein.

J gene: TRBJ2-5
CDR3 length: 13
V gene: TRBV27
CDR3 protein: ASSLGGGARETQY

J gene: TRBJ1-2
CDR3 length: 12
V gene: TRBV19
CDR3 protein: ASRPGTENYGYT

J gene: TRBJ1-1
CDR3 length: 17
V gene: TRBV7-2
CDR3 protein: ASSLGLDRGLRVNTEAF

J gene: TRBJ1-2
CDR3 length: 12
V gene: TRBV5-8
CDR3 protein: ASSPNWGDYGYT

J gene: TRBJ1-3
CDR3 length: 13
V gene: TRBV6-5
CDR3 protein: ASWGGVASGNTIY

J gene: TRBJ1-1
CDR3 length: 13
V gene: TRBV19
CDR3 protein: ASSILAVLNTEAF

J gene: TRBJ1-2
CDR3 length: 11
V gene: TRBV7-8
CDR3 protein: ASSLSGEGGYT

J gene: TRBJ2-2
CDR3 length: 13
V gene: TRBV10-2
CDR3 protein: ASSESGKNTGELF

J gene: TRBJ1-1
CDR3 length: 11
V gene: TRBV27
CDR3 protein: ASNFNGNTEAF

J gene: TRBJ2-1
CDR3 length: 14
V gene: TRBV5-1
CDR3 protein: ASSTLAGGPYNEQF

J gene: TRBJ1-2
CDR3 length: 12
V gene: TRBV7-9
CDR3 protein: ASNPPRGDYGYT

J gene: TRBJ1-4
CDR3 length: 14
V gene: TRBV30
CDR3 protein: AWSGGQGVVYEKLF

J gene: TRBJ2-3
CDR3 length: 12
V gene: TRBV10-3
CDR3 protein: AISGRGAEDTQY

J gene: TRBJ2-3
CDR3 length: 16
V gene: TRBV4-3
CDR3 protein: ASSHTFAGLAGGGTQY